The rows below give T cell receptor beta chains drawn from one sample of a study of human T cells and chemical hapten exposure. In TCRdb, the RACE reads were re-called with MiXCR into one record per CDR3 protein. This sample has about 380,000 distinct CDR3 sequences; roughly 6% occur once, and the top ten carry around 6.1%. The sequences come from whole blood, collected in connection with sensitization to the hapten diphenylcyclopropenone (DPC). Receptor source: a woman aged 18-29 years with alopecia areata. Some clones in this sample may be carry-over from other donors' samples. CDR3s include the opening cysteine and the closing phenylalanine or tryptophan. The order of the fields is clone size, V gene, J gene, D gene, CDR3 DNA, CDR3 protein. The D gene is left open where the match is weak. The size of a clone is reported for some rows only, either as once, few or many, or as a class for expanded clones.

clone_size: many
v_call: TRBV5-6
j_call: TRBJ2-1
d_call: TRBD2
cdr3_nt: TGTGCCAGCAGCTCCCTCGGACTAGCGGGGGCGGACGAGTTCTTC
cdr3_aa: CASSSLGLAGADEFF

clone_size: many
v_call: TRBV9
j_call: TRBJ2-3
d_call: NA
cdr3_nt: TGTGCCAGCAGCGCGAGGGACGCCTCTACGCAGTATTTT
cdr3_aa: CASSARDASTQYF

clone_size: many
v_call: TRBV2
j_call: TRBJ1-6
d_call: NA
cdr3_nt: TGTGCCAGCAGTGAAGTCCCGTCCCTCCACTTT
cdr3_aa: CASSEVPSLHF

clone_size: few
v_call: TRBV5-1
j_call: TRBJ2-5
d_call: TRBD1
cdr3_nt: TGCGCCAGCAGCTTAGACCCAGGGGGCCTCCAAGAGACCCAGTACTTC
cdr3_aa: CASSLDPGGLQETQYF

clone_size: NA
v_call: TRBV7-2
j_call: TRBJ2-1
d_call: NA
cdr3_nt: TGTGCCAGCAGCTTTTATGGACAGATCTACAATGAGCAGTTCTTC
cdr3_aa: CASSFYGQIYNEQFF

clone_size: NA
v_call: TRBV7-2
j_call: TRBJ1-2
d_call: TRBD1
cdr3_nt: TGTGCCAGCAGCCCCAGACAGGGAGTTGACTATGGCTACACCTTC
cdr3_aa: CASSPRQGVDYGYTF

clone_size: many
v_call: TRBV7-9
j_call: TRBJ2-1
d_call: NA
cdr3_nt: TGTGCCAGCAGTGCCCGGGGGGCGAGGAGGGAGCAGTTCTTC
cdr3_aa: CASSARGARREQFF

clone_size: many
v_call: TRBV11-2
j_call: TRBJ1-2
d_call: TRBD1
cdr3_nt: TGTGCCAGCAGCCCTCTGGACAGGGAATATGGCTACACCTTC
cdr3_aa: CASSPLDREYGYTF

clone_size: few
v_call: TRBV4-1
j_call: TRBJ1-5
d_call: NA
cdr3_nt: TGCGCCAGCAGCCAAGATCGAGGGACTGTGTATCAGCCCCAGCATTTT
cdr3_aa: CASSQDRGTVYQPQHF

clone_size: NA
v_call: TRBV12-3/TRBV12-4
j_call: TRBJ2-5
d_call: TRBD1
cdr3_nt: TGTGCCAGCAGTTTCAGCACAGGGGAAGAGACCCAGTACTTC
cdr3_aa: CASSFSTGEETQYF

clone_size: NA
v_call: TRBV20-1
j_call: TRBJ2-7
d_call: TRBD2
cdr3_nt: TGCAGTGCTAGCGGGACTAACTACGAGCAGTACTTC
cdr3_aa: CSASGTNYEQYF

clone_size: many
v_call: TRBV20-1
j_call: TRBJ1-1
d_call: NA
cdr3_nt: TGCAGTGCTGTTCCCCCATGGGTCCGCACTGAAGCTTTCTTT
cdr3_aa: CSAVPPWVRTEAFF

clone_size: many
v_call: TRBV7-2
j_call: TRBJ2-3
d_call: NA
cdr3_nt: TGTGCCAGCAGCTCCGGGGTCTACCCCACAGATACGCAGTATTTT
cdr3_aa: CASSSGVYPTDTQYF

clone_size: many
v_call: TRBV12-3/TRBV12-4
j_call: TRBJ1-6
d_call: NA
cdr3_nt: TGTGCCAGCAGTGTTAGGGGCAGCTATAATTCACCCCTCCACTTT
cdr3_aa: CASSVRGSYNSPLHF

clone_size: few
v_call: TRBV7-9
j_call: TRBJ2-3
d_call: TRBD2
cdr3_nt: TGTGCCAGCAGCATCACTAGCGGGTATCGGAATACGCAGTATTTT
cdr3_aa: CASSITSGYRNTQYF

clone_size: few
v_call: TRBV4-2
j_call: TRBJ2-5
d_call: NA
cdr3_nt: TGTGCCAGCAGCCCTCTTGGGACTGTCAAAGAGACCCAGTACTTC
cdr3_aa: CASSPLGTVKETQYF